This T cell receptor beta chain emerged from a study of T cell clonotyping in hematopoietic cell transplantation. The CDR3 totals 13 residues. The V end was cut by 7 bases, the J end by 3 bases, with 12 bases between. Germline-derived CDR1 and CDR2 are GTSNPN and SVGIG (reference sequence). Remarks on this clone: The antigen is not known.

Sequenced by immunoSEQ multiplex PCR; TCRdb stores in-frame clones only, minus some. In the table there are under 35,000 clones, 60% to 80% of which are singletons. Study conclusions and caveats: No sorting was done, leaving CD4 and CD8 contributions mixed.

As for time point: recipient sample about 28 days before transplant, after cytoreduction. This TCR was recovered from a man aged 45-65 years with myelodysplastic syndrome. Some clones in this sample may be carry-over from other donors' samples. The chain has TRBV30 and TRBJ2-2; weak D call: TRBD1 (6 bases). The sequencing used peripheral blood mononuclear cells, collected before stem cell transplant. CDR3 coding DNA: TGTGCCTTTCCGGGACAAGACACCGGGGAGCTGTTTTTT. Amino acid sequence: CAFPGQDTGELFF. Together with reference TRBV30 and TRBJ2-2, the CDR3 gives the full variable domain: SQTIHQWPATLVQPVGSPLSLECTVEGTSNPNLYWYRQAAGRGLQLLFYSVGIGQISSEVPQNLSASRPQDRQFILSSKKLLLSDSGFYLCAFPGQDTGELFFGEGSRLTVL.